This T cell receptor (beta chain) was profiled in a study of cytomegalovirus exposure and HLA in healthy donors (TCRdb year 2017). Describing the broader study: An earlier analysis of some 500 of the donors reported 250 to 300 Gb of sequence data and about 100 million unique TCR beta sequences from some 180 million T cells. The study used immunosequencing to profile the T cell repertoires of 670 or so subjects and linked those repertoires to cytomegalovirus serostatus. Every repertoire in the discovery cohort had been generated on one and the same sequencing platform. Across some 400 genotyped donors of the cohort, an average of approximately 220,000 unique TCR beta nucleotide sequences per donor were sequenced, and approximately 17% of those sequences were non-productive. An early release that covered about 640 HLA-typed donors contained approximately 320 gigabases of sequencing data and around 85 million unique TCR sequences. Of the roughly 400 genotyped donors, approximately 83% fell in the genetic ancestry cluster associated with self-reported Caucasian donors. A separate validation cohort of roughly 130 different subjects was used in addition to the roughly 620-subject first cohort. Roughly five DR-DQ haplotypes were handled as single units for association and clustering because linkage in the cohort was strong. In a later analysis, previously published TCR beta repertoires from several hundred donors were re-analyzed and high-resolution HLA genotyping was added so that TCR occurrence patterns could be studied. Donor age, sex, ethnicity and CMV serostatus were collected together with the repertoire data. The study aimed to test whether cataloging public T cell receptors could reveal signatures of past pathogen exposure. To predict cytomegalovirus infection status, the study combined high-throughput TCR immunosequencing, statistical association of individual TCRs with disease status, and machine learning. In the later analysis, no new phenotypic data were used to find candidate immune exposures; instead, reliance was placed on TCR beta sequences and their occurrence across donors. The number of donors typed differed by locus, with roughly 620-630 for A, B, C, DRB1 and DQB1, roughly 520 for DQA1, 600 to 610 for DPA1, and some 440 for DPB1. A later genetic analysis used genome-wide SNP genotypes for about 65% of the roughly 670 donors, treating that subset as a discovery cohort. In an earlier analysis of 587 of the donors, high-throughput TCR beta sequencing was used to judge whether each TCR beta V gene segment behaved as functional or pseudogenic. Class I and class II HLA loci were covered by the typing at four-digit resolution. The paper as a whole reports these results and caveats: Across donors, most TCR sequences were observed very rarely, whereas some public TCRs were present in many individuals. According to a later analysis, parvovirus B19, influenza, CMV and Epstein-Barr virus appeared linked to several top co-occurrence clusters. Because HLA typing was missing for some donors at each locus, association tests included only the typed subset. In a later analysis, the rate of TCR association differed among HLA loci, with DRB1 alleles having the most associated TCRs and HLA-C alleles having the fewest. A few of the identified cytomegalovirus-associated TCR beta chains were confirmed in vitro to be specific for cytomegalovirus antigens. Assigning TCR associations to individual alleles was difficult when HLA alleles, especially DR and DQ, strongly co-occurred. Because the 87-base-pair reads could not distinguish some IMGT-functional V segments, including TRBV6-2 and TRBV6-3, those segments were excluded. In an earlier analysis of 587 of the donors, most TCR beta V segments appeared in productive rearrangements about 90% or about 30% of the time, broadly matching IMGT annotations. Immune exposure information for the cohort was limited to CMV serostatus. A later genetic analysis associated a missense DCLRE1C variant with V-gene and J-gene trimming of TCR beta chains, and an independent cohort replicated the association. Sequencing depth was assumed to be roughly uniform across donors in the presence/absence analyses, though that assumption may not hold. A later genetic analysis reported fewer N-insertions in productive TCRs among donors in an Asian-associated ancestry cluster than the approximately 700-donor mean. A cluster of highly shared sequence variants was judged likely to be a technical artifact of the sequencing pipeline. The authors suggested that the approach could potentially be extended to other disease states and immunological phenotypes. The cohort was sequenced for TCR beta chains only, and without alpha or paired-chain data the features that could be detected were limited. In both the original and validation cohorts, the classifier was reported to diagnose cytomegalovirus status with high specificity and sensitivity. At a false discovery rate of 0.05, a later analysis linked 16,951 TCR beta sequences to specific HLA alleles. Linkage disequilibrium might explain the correlated functional status among segregating V segments, but an unknown experimental factor could not be ruled out. In a later analysis, most CMV-associated TCR beta chains were found to appear HLA-restricted, with HLA associations seemingly driven largely by CMV exposure. Because counts were too low, under 20 rarely observed V segments, including chromosome 9 orphons, were left out of the earlier analysis of 500 to 750 of the donors. A further reported finding was that TCR beta sequences accurately predicted the HLA-A and HLA-B alleles for most subjects in the first cohort. The study listed 164 TCR beta chains as associated with cytomegalovirus. In a later analysis, HLA-associated TCR beta chains were found to be more clonally expanded and to have lower generation probabilities than equally common non-associated chains.

In total, fewer than 750 healthy bone marrow donors made up the cohort. At the time of sampling, every cohort member was nominally healthy, though immune exposures that went unrecorded were likely present. The donor was CMV seropositive and belonged to the group of about 290 seropositive cohort members. Each donor provided a peripheral blood sample, and peripheral blood mononuclear cells were used for TCR beta sequencing. The Qiagen DNeasy Blood Extraction Kit was used to extract genomic DNA from the blood cell samples. Trimming removed 3 bases from V and 2 bases from J; the gene matches leave 2 bases unexplained. CDR1 MNHNS and CDR2 SASEGT are derived from the germline V gene. Reading from cysteine to phenylalanine, the CDR3 counts 15 amino acids. This entry keeps only the CDR3 DNA: 45 bases, framed from base 1. The library was prepared using the immunoSEQ multiplex PCR assay. The multiplex PCR relied on a mix of 60 forward primers for TCR Vbeta segments and 13 reverse primers for TCR Jbeta segments. A multiplex PCR assay on genomic DNA amplified the CDR3 region of rearranged TCR beta genes. The amplified TCR beta libraries were sequenced on the Illumina HiSeq System as 87-base-pair reads. Per the authors' processing: In a later analysis, some 80 million unique TCR beta chains were counted across the 666 repertoires, and about 10 million of these chains were shared by at least two donors. A nearest-neighbor algorithm error-corrected the raw reads and collapsed the reads into unique sequences, merging closely related sequences to remove PCR and sequencing errors. V, D and J gene segments were assigned by aligning CDR3 sequences to IMGT reference sequences. For a sequence to be retained, a match of at least six nucleotides to both a V gene segment and a J gene segment was required. A rearrangement was called productive if the CDR3 had no stop codons and remained in frame with V and J, and every other rearrangement was called non-productive. CDR3 was defined according to IMGT convention as the region running from the second conserved V-encoded cysteine to the conserved J-encoded phenylalanine. The earlier analysis of a few hundred of the donors excluded any sequence lacking an unambiguous match to a single V gene segment. An earlier analysis of 587 of the donors classified V segments as functional when productive rearrangements were above 56.7% and as segregating when the standard deviation between donors was above 5%. To diagnose cytomegalovirus status from the catalog of TCR beta chain sequences, a statistical classification framework was built. V and J gene assignment, in a later analysis, came from comparing TCR nucleotide sequences with IMGT/GENE-DB human TR gene sequences. A later analysis assigned CDR3 sequences and most-parsimonious VDJ recombination scenarios with the TCRdist pipeline. In a later analysis, each TCR beta chain was defined by its CDR3 amino acid sequence together with its V-gene family, and reads without a unique V-gene family were excluded. To address suspected cross-contamination and a sequencing artifact, a later analysis removed 450 to 700 highly shared, low-generation-probability nucleotide sequences. In a later analysis, a clonal expansion index for each public chain was calculated from normalized within-repertoire ranks of inferred template counts. In a later analysis, generation probabilities were computed with a VDJ recombination model fitted to out-of-frame rearrangements, and the resulting probabilities were checked against IGoR. A later analysis scored TCR-TCR, TCR-HLA and TCR-CMV co-occurrence with hypergeometric tests, applying a repertoire-size bias correction to TCR pairs. A later analysis estimated false discovery rates by permuting HLA or CMV assignments 20 times. A later analysis grouped co-occurring TCRs with DBSCAN, adding TCRdist sequence similarity when clustering within HLA-allele-positive subsets. Repertoires with fewer than 30,000 or more than 120,000 public chains were left out of co-occurrence clustering, as were roughly five repertoires with anomalous nucleotide sharing. This immuneACCESS table, as held by TCRdb, lists in-frame sequences with V and J called but not all clones. Of the missing ones, under half trace to an unresolved V gene in checked studies; the others have no known cause. The V and J calls and clone size were taken over from that table, and D and trimming were inferred from the DNA. The sample has 150,000 to 160,000 clones on record, approximately 82% of them singletons. The ten most abundant clones make up around 6.6% of the sample.

Comment on this clone: Its antigen specificity is not known. No base-level quality is on record; no much larger clone is a single base apart.

This receptor was taken from a woman in her forties or fifties in good health and CMV-seropositive. The rearrangement combines TRBV6-1 with TRBJ1-3; the junction holds 9 bases that match TRBD1. The source material was PBMCs. This receptor has the CDR3 CASSDGQGPGNTIYF. The base sequence is TGTGCCAGCAGTGATGGACAGGGGCCTGGAAACACCATATATTTT.